The clone carrying this TCR beta chain was counted between two and nine times. Its cognate antigen is unknown. This specimen comes from a study of memory CD4+ T cells and cytomegalovirus serostatus. Per germline, CDR1 SGHRS and CDR2 YFSETQ. CDR3 length: 14 amino acids. Trimming shortened V by 2 bases and J by 6 bases, and 14 bases separated the two germline ends. This table comes from immunoSEQ multiplex PCR, and its TCRdb copy is limited to in-frame clones, with some not included. The table records about 52,000 clones, 65% to 80% of them present only once. Study-wide findings and caveats: Repertoires predicted CMV serostatus with median bootstrapped AUC of 0.95.

Single viable CD3+CD4+CD8-CD45RO+ cells were sorted as the memory CD4+ T cells. Sequenced input: memory CD4+ T cells from blood. This receptor was identified in an adult in good health and CMV-seropositive. The J gene is TRBJ1-2, the V gene TRBV5-1, with a possible D match to TRBD1 (5 bases). CDR3: CASSFIGALDGYTF. CDR3 sequence (DNA): TGCGCCAGCAGCTTTATAGGGGCGCTTGATGGCTACACCTTC.